The 5 T cell receptor beta chains reported below all come from one sample, sequenced in a study of OX40 agonist ivuxolimab in advanced cancers. Assay used: immunoSEQ multiplex PCR; TCRdb lists only in-frame clones, some missing. The repertoire consists of 55,000 to 70,000 clones, with 70% to 90% occurring once and the leading ten covering about 0.8%. The material sequenced was CD4+ or CD8+ T cells sorted from blood, taken in a trial of the OX40 agonist ivuxolimab. Source of these receptors: an adult with an advanced solid tumor such as melanoma, head and neck, liver or kidney cancer.

DNA for the CDR3: TGCGCCAGCGAATCCTACGAGCAGTACTTC. Its protein is CASESYEQYF. V usage is TRBV23-1 and J usage is TRBJ2-7; D is unresolved. TRBV23-1 carries the ORF label, with uncertain function. V was trimmed by 8 bases and J by 1 base, leaving 3 bases between them. CDR3 length: 10 amino acids.

V and J are TRBV6-5 and TRBJ2-3; a possible D gene is TRBD2 (6 bases). V lost 5 bases and J 6 bases, leaving 12 bases between the germline ends. The CDR3 has 13 residues. CDR1 and CDR2 from the germline V gene are MNHEY and SVGAGI. The chain's CDR3 is CASSRGSPDTQYF. The CDR3 nucleotides are TGTGCCAGCAGTCGGGGGTCCCCGGATACGCAGTATTTT.

The chain is built from TRBV19 and TRBJ2-1, with TRBD2 matching over 10 bases. Germline CDR1 and CDR2: LNHDA and SQIVND (reference sequence). The CDR3 has 14 amino acids. Trimming at V came to 6 bases and at J to 6 bases, leaving 5 bases not matched to a gene. CDR3 DNA sequence: TGTGCCAGTAGGTCTAGCGGGGGTGGCAATGAGCAGTTCTTC. Amino acid sequence: CASRSSGGGNEQFF.

The rearrangement links TRBV19 to TRBJ1-1, with D possibly matching TRBD1 (6 bases). There are 13 residues in the CDR3. V lost 9 bases and J 2 bases, leaving 13 bases between the germline ends. CDR1 is LNHDA, CDR2 SQIVND, per germline (reference sequence). The CDR3 loop reads CASQGQPNTEAFF. The CDR3 DNA reads as TGTGCCAGCCAGGGGCAGCCAAACACTGAAGCTTTCTTT.

This clone was observed a handful of times. The chain uses TRBV6-5 and TRBJ1-2, with 9 bases identical to TRBD1. V lost 0 bases and J lost 4; bases outside the gene matches: 3. This CDR3 is 15 amino acids long. Germline CDR1 reads MNHEY; CDR2 reads SVGAGI. As DNA, the CDR3 is TGTGCCAGCAGTTACTCGGGGACAGGGACCTATGGCTACACCTTC. It yields the protein CASSYSGTGTYGYTF.